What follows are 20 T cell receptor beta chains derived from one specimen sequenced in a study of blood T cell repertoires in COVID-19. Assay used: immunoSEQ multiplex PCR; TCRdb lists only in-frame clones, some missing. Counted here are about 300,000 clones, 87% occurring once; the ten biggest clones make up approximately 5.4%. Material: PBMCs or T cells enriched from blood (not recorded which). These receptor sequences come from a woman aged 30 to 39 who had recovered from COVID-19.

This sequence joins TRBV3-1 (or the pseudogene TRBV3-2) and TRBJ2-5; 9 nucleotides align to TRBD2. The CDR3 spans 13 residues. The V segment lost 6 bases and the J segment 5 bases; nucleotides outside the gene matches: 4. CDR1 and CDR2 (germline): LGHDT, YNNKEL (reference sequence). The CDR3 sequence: CASSAGGPETQYF. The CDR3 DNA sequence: TGTGCCAGCAGTGCGGGGGGGCCTGAGACCCAGTACTTC.

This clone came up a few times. CDR3 nucleotides: TGCGCCAGCAGCCAAGATCTGCCCCAGCGGGGGGCATACAATGAGCAGTTCTTC. Protein product: CASSQDLPQRGAYNEQFF. The genes are TRBV4-3 and TRBJ2-1, with 9 bases identical to TRBD2. This CDR3 is built from 18 residues. Trimming at V came to 0 bases and at J to 4 bases, leaving 10 bases not matched to a gene. Per the germline V gene, CDR1 is LGHNA and CDR2 is YSLEER.

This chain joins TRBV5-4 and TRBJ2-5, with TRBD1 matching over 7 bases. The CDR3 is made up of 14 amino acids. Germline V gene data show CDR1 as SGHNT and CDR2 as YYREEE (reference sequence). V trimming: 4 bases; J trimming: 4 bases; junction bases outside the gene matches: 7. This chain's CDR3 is CASSGNRGRETQYF. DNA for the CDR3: TGTGCCAGCAGCGGAAACAGGGGACGAGAGACCCAGTACTTC.

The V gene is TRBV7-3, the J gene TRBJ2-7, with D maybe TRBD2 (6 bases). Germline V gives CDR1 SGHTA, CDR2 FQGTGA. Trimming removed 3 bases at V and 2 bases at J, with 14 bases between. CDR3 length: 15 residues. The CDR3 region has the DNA TGTGCCAGCAGCTTGGCCCCCGGGGGAGCCTACGAGCAGTACTTC. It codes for CASSLAPGGAYEQYF.

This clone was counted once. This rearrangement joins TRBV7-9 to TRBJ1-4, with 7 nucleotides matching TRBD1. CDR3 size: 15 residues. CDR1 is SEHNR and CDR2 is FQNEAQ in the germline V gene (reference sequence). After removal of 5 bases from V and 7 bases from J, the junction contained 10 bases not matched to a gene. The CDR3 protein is CASSPYLGGGEKLFF. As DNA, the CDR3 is TGTGCCAGCAGCCCCTATCTAGGGGGCGGTGAAAAACTGTTTTTT.

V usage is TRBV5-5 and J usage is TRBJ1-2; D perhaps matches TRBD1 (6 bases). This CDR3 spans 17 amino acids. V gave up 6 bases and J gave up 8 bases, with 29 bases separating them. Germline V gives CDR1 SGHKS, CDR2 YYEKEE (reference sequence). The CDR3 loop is CASNVGRGFHDVGGYTF. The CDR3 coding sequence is TGTGCCAGCAACGTTGGCAGGGGTTTTCACGACGTTGGAGGCTACACCTTC.

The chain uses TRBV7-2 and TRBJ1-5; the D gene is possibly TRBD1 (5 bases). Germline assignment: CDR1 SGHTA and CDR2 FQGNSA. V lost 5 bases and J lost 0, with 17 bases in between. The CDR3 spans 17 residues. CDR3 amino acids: CASSPRMGQYSNQPQHF. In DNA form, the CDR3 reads TGTGCCAGCAGCCCACGGATGGGGCAGTATAGCAATCAGCCCCAGCATTTT.

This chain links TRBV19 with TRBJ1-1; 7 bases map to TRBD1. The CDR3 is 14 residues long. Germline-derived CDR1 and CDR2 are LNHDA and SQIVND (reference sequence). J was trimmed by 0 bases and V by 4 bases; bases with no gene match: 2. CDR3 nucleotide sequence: TGTGCCAGTAGTACGGGACAGATGAACACTGAAGCTTTCTTT. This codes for CASSTGQMNTEAFF.

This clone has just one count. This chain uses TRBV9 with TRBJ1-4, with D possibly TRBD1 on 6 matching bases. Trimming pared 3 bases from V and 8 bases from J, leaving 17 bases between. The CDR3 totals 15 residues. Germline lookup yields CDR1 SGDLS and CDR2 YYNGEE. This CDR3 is CASSAETGKGEKLFF. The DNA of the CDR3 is TGTGCCAGCAGCGCAGAAACAGGGAAAGGGGAAAAACTGTTTTTT.

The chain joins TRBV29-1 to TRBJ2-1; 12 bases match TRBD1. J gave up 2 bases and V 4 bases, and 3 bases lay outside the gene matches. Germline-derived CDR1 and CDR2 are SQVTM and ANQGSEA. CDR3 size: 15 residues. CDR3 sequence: CSVGGTGGAYNEQFF. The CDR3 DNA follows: TGCAGCGTTGGAGGGACAGGGGGCGCCTACAATGAGCAGTTCTTC.

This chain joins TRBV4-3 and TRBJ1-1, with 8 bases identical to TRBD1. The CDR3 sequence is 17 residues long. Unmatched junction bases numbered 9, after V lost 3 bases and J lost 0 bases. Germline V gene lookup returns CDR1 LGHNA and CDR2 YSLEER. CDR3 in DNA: TGCGCCAGCAGCCAGGTACTGGGACAGGATATGAACACTGAAGCTTTCTTT. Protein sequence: CASSQVLGQDMNTEAFF.

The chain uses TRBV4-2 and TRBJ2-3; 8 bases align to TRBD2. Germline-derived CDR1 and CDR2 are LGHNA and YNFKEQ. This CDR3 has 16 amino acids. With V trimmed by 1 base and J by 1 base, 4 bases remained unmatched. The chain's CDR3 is CASSQAGGLGTDTQYF. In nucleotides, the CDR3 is TGTGCCAGCAGCCAAGCGGGGGGGCTCGGCACAGATACGCAGTATTTT.

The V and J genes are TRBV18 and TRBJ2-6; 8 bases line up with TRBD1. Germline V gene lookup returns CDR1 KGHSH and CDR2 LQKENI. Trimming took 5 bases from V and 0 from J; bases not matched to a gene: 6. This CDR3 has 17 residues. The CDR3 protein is CASSSTGALSGANVLTF. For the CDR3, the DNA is TGTGCCAGCTCATCGACAGGGGCGCTCTCTGGGGCCAACGTCCTGACTTTC.

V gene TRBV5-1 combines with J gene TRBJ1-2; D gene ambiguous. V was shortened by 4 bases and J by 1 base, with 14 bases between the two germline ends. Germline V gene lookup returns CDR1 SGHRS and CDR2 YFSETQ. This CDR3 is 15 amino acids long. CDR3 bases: TGCGCCAGCAGCCCGGAGGGCAGAATTAACTATGGCTACACCTTC. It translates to CASSPEGRINYGYTF. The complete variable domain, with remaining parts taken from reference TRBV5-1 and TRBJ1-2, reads KAGVTQTPRYLIKTRGQQVTLSCSPISGHRSVSWYQQTPGQGLQFLFEYFSETQRNKGNFPGRFSGRQFSNSRSEMNVSTLELGDSALYLCASSPEGRINYGYTFGSGTRLTVV.

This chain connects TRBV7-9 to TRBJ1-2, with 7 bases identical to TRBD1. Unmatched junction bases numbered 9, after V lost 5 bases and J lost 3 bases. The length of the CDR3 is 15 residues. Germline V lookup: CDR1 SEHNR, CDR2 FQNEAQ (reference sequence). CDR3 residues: CASSRLGTADYGYTF. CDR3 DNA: TGTGCCAGCAGCCGCCTGGGGACAGCGGACTATGGCTACACCTTC.

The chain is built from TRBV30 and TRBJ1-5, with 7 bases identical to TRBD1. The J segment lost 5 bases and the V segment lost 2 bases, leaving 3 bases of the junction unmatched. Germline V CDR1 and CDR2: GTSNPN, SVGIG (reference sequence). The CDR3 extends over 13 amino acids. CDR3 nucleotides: TGTGCCTGGAGTCTGGGGACAGATCAGCCCCAGCATTTT. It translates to CAWSLGTDQPQHF.

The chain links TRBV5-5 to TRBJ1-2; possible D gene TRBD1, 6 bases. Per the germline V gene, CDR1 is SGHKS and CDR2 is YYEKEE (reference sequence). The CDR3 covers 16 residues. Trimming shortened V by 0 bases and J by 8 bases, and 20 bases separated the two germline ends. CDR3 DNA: TGTGCCAGCAGCTTGGGGGGATTGTTGGGGACACGAGGCTACACCTTC. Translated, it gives CASSLGGLLGTRGYTF. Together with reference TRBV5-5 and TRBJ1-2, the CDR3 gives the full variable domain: DAGVTQSPTHLIKTRGQQVTLRCSPISGHKSVSWYQQVLGQGPQFIFQYYEKEERGRGNFPDRFSARQFPNYSSELNVNALLLGDSALYLCASSLGGLLGTRGYTFGSGTRLTVV.

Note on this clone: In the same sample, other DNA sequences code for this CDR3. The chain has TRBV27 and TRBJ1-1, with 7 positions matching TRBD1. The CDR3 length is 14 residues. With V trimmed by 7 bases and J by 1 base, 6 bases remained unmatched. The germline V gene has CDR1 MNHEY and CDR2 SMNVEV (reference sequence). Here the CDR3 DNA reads TGTGCCAGCAATCGACAGGGACCGAACACTGAAGCTTTCTTT. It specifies CASNRQGPNTEAFF.

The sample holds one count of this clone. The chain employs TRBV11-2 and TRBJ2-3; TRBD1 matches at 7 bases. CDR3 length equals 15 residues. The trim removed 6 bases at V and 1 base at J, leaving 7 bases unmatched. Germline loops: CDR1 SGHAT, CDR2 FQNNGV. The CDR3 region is CASSLDRVGTDTQYF. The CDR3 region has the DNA TGTGCCAGCAGTCTTGACAGGGTCGGCACAGATACGCAGTATTTT.

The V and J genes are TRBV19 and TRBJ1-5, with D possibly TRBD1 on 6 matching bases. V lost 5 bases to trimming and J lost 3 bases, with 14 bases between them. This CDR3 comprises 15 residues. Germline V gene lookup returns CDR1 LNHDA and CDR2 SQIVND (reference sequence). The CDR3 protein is CASSPRTEPNQPQHF. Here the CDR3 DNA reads TGTGCCAGTAGTCCTCGGACAGAGCCCAATCAGCCCCAGCATTTT. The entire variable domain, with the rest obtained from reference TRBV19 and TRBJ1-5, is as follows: DGGITQSPKYLFRKEGQNVTLSCEQNLNHDAMYWYRQDPGQGLRLIYYSQIVNDFQKGDIAEGYSVSREKKESFPLTVTSAQKNPTAFYLCASSPRTEPNQPQHFGDGTRLSIL.